The subject of this entry is one T cell receptor beta chain. These data are taken from a study of blood T cell repertoires in COVID-19. Libraries were prepared by immunoSEQ multiplex PCR; TCRdb keeps only in-frame clonotypes and omits some of them. The data show 200,000 to 300,000 clones, roughly 80% seen once. Unmatched junction bases numbered 12, after V lost 6 bases and J lost 0 bases. CDR1 and CDR2 (germline): SQVTM, ANQGSEA. This CDR3 has 19 amino acids. What was sequenced was PBMCs or T cells enriched from blood (not recorded which). V is TRBV29-1 and J is TRBJ2-1; TRBD2 matches at 15 bases. The receptor comes from a woman aged 40 to 55 who had been exposed to COVID-19. Written as DNA, the CDR3 is TGCAGCGTCAACTTCGGACTAGCGGGGGGGTTAAGCTCCTACAATGAGCAGTTCTTC. Encoded protein: CSVNFGLAGGLSSYNEQFF.